The clone carrying this T cell receptor beta chain was seen ten or more times. Its specificity is unknown. Time point defined: newly diagnosed GD, antithyroid drugs for less than 3 months. From PBMCs, RNA was extracted and then used to make the TCR library. The sample originates from a study of regulatory T cells in long-lasting Graves disease. Overall study findings and caveats: The study found lower TCR diversity in persistent Graves' patients than in newly diagnosed ones.

CDR3 regions were amplified by Arm-PCR using iRepertoire HTBI primers to build TCR beta libraries. TCRdb re-derived calls from the multiplex PCR reads in MiXCR, one entry per CDR3 protein. The sample lists 380,000 or so distinct CDR3 sequences; roughly 15% were seen once. The germline V gene has CDR1 MGHRA and CDR2 YSYEKL. Trimming removed 1 base from V and 4 bases from J, with 7 bases in between. The CDR3 sequence is 13 residues long. The sample was also linked to a second study, of T cells in Graves' hyperthyroidism and ophthalmopathy. That source reports: First-round RT-PCR of the TCR CDR3 relied on the HTBI primer set. Most thyroid clonotypes expanded above 0.001 appeared in blood too.

This chain links TRBV4-1 with TRBJ2-5; no definite D call. The receptor's source is a young woman with Graves disease. The specimen comprised peripheral blood mononuclear cells (PBMCs), sampled at new diagnosis, from a patient treated with antithyroid drugs. CDR3 sequence (DNA): TGCGCCAGCAGCCAAGTGAGAGGAGAGACCCAGTACTTC. Its protein is CASSQVRGETQYF.